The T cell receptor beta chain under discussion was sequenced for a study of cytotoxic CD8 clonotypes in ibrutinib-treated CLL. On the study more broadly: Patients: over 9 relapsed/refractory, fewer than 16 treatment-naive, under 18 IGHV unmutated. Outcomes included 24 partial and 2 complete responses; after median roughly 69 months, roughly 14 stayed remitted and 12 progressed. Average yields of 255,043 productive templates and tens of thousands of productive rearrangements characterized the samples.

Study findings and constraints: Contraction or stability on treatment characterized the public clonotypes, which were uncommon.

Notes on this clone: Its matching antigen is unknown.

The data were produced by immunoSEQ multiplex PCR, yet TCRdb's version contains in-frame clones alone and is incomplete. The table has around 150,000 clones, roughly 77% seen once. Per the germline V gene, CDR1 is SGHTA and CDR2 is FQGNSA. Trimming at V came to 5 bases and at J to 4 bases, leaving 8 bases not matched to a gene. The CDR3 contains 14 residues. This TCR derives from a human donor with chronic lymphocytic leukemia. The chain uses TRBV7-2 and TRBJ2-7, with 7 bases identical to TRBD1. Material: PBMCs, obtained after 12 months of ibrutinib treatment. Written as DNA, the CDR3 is TGTGCCAGCAGCCTCCCGACAGGGCGATACGAGCAGTACTTC. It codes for CASSLPTGRYEQYF.